This T cell receptor beta chain was documented in a study of T cell responses to AZD1222 COVID-19 vaccine (dated by TCRdb to the early 2020s). At the level of the whole study: AZD1222 recipients with second doses at about 4 weeks or about 12 weeks were pooled, because spike-specific TCR depth and breadth did not differ between schedules. A total of 233 trial participants underwent TCR sequencing, of whom about 210 received two doses of AZD1222 and about 26 received two doses of the MenACWY control vaccine. Trial participants were enrolled by age into subgroups of 18-55, 56-69 and 70-plus years, and around 140, 26 and 57 TCR-sequenced participants, respectively, were included in these subgroups.

As regards this clone: The clone's antigen remains unknown. No quality values exist for individual bases; no much larger clone is one base distant.

Trimming costs V 5 bases and J 10 bases, and their ends lie 15 bases apart. The germline V gene (reference sequence) supplies CDR1 LNHDA and CDR2 SQIVND. The CDR3 sequence holds 14 residues, the cysteine and phenylalanine included. Just the 42-base CDR3 DNA is kept, in frame starting at base 1. The time point tag for this specimen amounts to: baseline before first vaccination. Vaccinee samples came from UK trials COV001 and COV002, including a single-blind randomized controlled phase 2/3 trial of AZD1222 (ChAdOx1 nCoV-19) in healthy adults. For TCRbeta chain sequencing, PBMC samples from trial participants were taken at day 0 and at day 28 after the second dose. General conclusions and limits of the study: After two AZD1222 doses, both the breadth and the depth of spike-specific TCRs were significantly higher than at day 0 and than in MenACWY recipients. Participants were mostly white British and included more females than males, and it was suggested by the authors that clonal diversity may have been underestimated. The 56-69-year group was small, and its depth increase did not reach significance, likely because of low power. Conclusions about previously exposed vaccinees were limited because only a handful of AZD1222 recipients were SARS-CoV-2 seropositive at baseline. Because no samples from the day 14 peak response were available, repertoires could be characterized only after the peak T cell response. Reportedly, almost half of the unique spike-specific TCRs recognized epitopes lying outside the regions that are mutated in the B.1.351 and B.1.1.7 variants. Vaccine-associated CD4 TCRs spanned the whole spike protein, with dominant responses in regions 160-218 and 743-854.

The CDR3 regions of human TCRbeta chains were analyzed by immunosequencing. As for the authors' bioinformatics: Repertoire TCRs were matched against a reference library of SARS-CoV-2-specific TCRs generated with the MIRA antigen-specificity platform. Breadth was defined as the fraction of unique TCRs that were SARS-CoV-2-associated, and depth was defined as the fraction of total T cells that were SARS-CoV-2-associated. Using the MIRA data, each spike-specific TCR was mapped to the spike region that the TCR reacts to and placed in a CD4 or CD8 class. Log10-transformed breadth and depth values were compared by one-way ANOVA with Sidak's multiple comparisons tests. TCRdb provides this immuneACCESS table in a form limited to in-frame rearrangements. Some clones are lacking; in checked studies, under half of them reflect an unresolved V gene, and why the rest are absent is not known. The V and J calls and clone size come from that table; D and trimming were worked out from the DNA. Present in this sample are some 100,000 clones, just over 90% of which were seen just once. The ten top clones hold 1.3% of the sample.

The TCR originated in an adult in good health. This material consisted of peripheral blood, taken on day 0 of AZD1222 vaccination. The V and J segments used are TRBV19 and TRBJ1-6; the D gene is possibly TRBD1, with 5 bases matching. The sequenced DNA is TGTGCCAGTAGTGGCCCGACGGGGACCTCACCCCTCCACTTT. The translation is CASSGPTGTSPLHF.